Sequencing of this T cell receptor beta chain was carried out in a study of CD8+ T cells in alopecia areata. Sequencing used cDNA as its template, made by extracting RNA and reverse transcribing it. Assay used: immunoSEQ multiplex PCR; TCRdb lists only in-frame clones, some missing. This repertoire shows roughly 200,000 clones, approximately 40% found once; its top ten account for 2% to 3%. Overall study results and limits: Higher clonality than in normal scalp was seen in lesional scalp, especially alopecia totalis/universalis. Many expanded lesional clones persisted in scalp and blood during tofacitinib treatment. Relative to mice, TCR sharing across patients was less clear, a difference possibly HLA-related. Scalp data also include sequences from resident alphabeta T cells of normal skin.

Treatment here: oral pan-JAK inhibitor, 5-10 mg twice daily. This clone has just a few counts. Antigen: not known. Other DNA sequences in the sample encode the same CDR3. CDR3 length equals 12 residues. Germline V gene data show CDR1 as SQVTM and CDR2 as ANQGSEA. Losses at the gene ends were 6 bases for V and 1 base for J; bases not matched to a gene: 1. The sample here was CD4+ T cells sorted from blood, taken around week 37, from a patient treated with tofacitinib. The sequence was collected from a human donor with alopecia areata. The chain is built from TRBV29-1 and TRBJ2-7, with TRBD1 identical over 9 bases. The CDR3 is CSVGQGSYEQYF. The CDR3 coding sequence is TGCAGCGTGGGACAGGGTTCCTACGAGCAGTACTTC.